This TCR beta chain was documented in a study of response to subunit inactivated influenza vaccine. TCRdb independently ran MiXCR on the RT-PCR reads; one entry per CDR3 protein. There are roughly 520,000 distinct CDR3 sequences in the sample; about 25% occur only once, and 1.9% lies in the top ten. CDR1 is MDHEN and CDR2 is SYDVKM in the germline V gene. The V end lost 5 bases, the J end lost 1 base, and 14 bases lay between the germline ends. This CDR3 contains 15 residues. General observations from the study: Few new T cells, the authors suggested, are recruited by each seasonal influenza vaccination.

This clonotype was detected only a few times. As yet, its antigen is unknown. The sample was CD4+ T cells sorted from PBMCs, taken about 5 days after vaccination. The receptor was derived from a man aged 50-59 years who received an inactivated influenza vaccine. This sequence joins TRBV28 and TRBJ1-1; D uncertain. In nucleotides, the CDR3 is TGTGCCAGCAGTCCCGCCTGGGGAGGGAACACTGAAGCTTTCTTT. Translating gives CASSPAWGGNTEAFF. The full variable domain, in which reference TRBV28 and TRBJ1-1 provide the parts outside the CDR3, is DVKVTQSSRYLVKRTGEKVFLECVQDMDHENMFWYRQDPGLGLRLIYFSYDVKMKEKGDIPEGYSVSREKKERFSLILESASTNQTSMYLCASSPAWGGNTEAFFGQGTRLTVV.